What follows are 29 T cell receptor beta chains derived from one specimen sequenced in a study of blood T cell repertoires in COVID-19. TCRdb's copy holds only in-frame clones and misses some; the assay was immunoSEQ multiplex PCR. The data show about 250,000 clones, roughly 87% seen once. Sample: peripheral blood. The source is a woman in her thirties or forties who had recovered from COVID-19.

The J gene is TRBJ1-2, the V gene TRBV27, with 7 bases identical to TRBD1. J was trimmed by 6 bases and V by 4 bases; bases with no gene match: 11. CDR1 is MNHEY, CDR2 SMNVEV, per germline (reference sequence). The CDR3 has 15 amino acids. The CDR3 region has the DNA TGTGCCAGCAGTTACGGACAGGCAGGTTGGGATGGCTACACCTTC. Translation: CASSYGQAGWDGYTF.

The CDR3 nucleotides are TGTGCCAGCAGACTCGGACAGGGGGTATATGGCTACACCTTC. Its translation: CASRLGQGVYGYTF. The V gene is TRBV6-5, the J gene TRBJ1-2; TRBD1 matches at 10 bases. Germline-derived CDR1 and CDR2 are MNHEY and SVGAGI. The CDR3 is made up of 14 amino acids. Trimming removed 6 bases from V and 5 bases from J; junction bases left unmatched: 6.

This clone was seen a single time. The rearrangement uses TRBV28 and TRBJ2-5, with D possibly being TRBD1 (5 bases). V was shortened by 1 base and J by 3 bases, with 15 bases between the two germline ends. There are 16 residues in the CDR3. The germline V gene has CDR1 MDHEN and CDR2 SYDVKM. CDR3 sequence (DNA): TGTGCCAGCAGTTTATATCCCCCGCAGGGCAAAGAGACCCAGTACTTC. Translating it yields CASSLYPPQGKETQYF.

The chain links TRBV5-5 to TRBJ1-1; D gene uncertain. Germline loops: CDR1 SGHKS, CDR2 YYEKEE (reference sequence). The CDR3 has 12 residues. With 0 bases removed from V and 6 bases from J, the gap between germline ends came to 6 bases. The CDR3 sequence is CASSLGAAEAFF. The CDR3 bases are TGTGCCAGCAGCTTGGGGGCAGCTGAAGCTTTCTTT.

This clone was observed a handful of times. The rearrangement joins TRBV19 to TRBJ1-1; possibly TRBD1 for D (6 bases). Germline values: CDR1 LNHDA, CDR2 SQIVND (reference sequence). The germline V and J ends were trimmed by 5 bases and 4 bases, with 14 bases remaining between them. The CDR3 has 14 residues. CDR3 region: CASSPRGGGTEAFF. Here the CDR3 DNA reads TGTGCCAGTAGTCCCAGGGGTGGGGGCACTGAAGCTTTCTTT. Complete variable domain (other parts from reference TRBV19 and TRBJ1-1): DGGITQSPKYLFRKEGQNVTLSCEQNLNHDAMYWYRQDPGQGLRLIYYSQIVNDFQKGDIAEGYSVSREKKESFPLTVTSAQKNPTAFYLCASSPRGGGTEAFFGQGTRLTVV.

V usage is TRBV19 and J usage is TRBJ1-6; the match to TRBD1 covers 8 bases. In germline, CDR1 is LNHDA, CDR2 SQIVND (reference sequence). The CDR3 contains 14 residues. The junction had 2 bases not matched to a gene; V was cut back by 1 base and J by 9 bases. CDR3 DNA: TGTGCCAGTAGTATAGCCGACAGGGGTTCACCCCTCCACTTT. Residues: CASSIADRGSPLHF.

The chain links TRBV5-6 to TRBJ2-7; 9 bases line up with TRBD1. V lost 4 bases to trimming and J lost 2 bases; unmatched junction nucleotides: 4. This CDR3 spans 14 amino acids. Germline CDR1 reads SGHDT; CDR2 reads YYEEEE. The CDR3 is CASSPWTGAYEQYV. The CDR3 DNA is TGTGCCAGCAGCCCCTGGACAGGGGCCTACGAGCAGTACGTC.

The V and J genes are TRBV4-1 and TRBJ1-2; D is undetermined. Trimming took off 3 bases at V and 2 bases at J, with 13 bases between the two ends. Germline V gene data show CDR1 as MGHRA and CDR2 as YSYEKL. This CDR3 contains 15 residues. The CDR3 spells CASSHSPVTNYGYTF. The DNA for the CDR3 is TGCGCCAGCAGCCATTCCCCGGTGACAAACTATGGCTACACCTTC.

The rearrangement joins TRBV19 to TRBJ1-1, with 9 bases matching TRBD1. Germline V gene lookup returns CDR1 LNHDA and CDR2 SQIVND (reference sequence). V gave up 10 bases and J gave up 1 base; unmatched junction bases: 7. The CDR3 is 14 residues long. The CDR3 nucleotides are TGTGCCACAACAGGGGGCGGCAGGAACACTGAAGCTTTCTTT. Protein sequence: CATTGGGRNTEAFF.

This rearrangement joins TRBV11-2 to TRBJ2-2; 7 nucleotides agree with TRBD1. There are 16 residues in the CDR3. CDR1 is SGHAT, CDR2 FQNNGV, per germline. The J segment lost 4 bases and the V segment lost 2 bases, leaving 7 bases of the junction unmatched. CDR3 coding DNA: TGTGCCAGCAGCTTATGGGGACAGCTCGGCACCGGGGAGCTGTTTTTT. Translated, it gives CASSLWGQLGTGELFF.

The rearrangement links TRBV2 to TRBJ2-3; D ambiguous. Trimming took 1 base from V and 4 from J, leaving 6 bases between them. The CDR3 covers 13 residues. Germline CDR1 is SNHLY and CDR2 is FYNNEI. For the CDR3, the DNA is TGTGCCAGCAGTGAAGATCGTCCAGATACGCAGTATTTT. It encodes CASSEDRPDTQYF.

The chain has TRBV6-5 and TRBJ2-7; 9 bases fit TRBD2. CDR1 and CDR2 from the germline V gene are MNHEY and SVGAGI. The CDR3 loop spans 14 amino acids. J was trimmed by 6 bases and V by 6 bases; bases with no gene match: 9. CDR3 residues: CASRLAGVPGEQYF. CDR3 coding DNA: TGTGCCAGCAGATTAGCGGGGGTCCCGGGCGAGCAGTACTTC.

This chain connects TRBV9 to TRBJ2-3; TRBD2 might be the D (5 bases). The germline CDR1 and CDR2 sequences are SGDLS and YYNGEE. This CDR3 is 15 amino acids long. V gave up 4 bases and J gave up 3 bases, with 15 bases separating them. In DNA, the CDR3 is TGTGCCAGCAGCCCCATAATGGGAGAGACAGATACGCAGTATTTT. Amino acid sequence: CASSPIMGETDTQYF.

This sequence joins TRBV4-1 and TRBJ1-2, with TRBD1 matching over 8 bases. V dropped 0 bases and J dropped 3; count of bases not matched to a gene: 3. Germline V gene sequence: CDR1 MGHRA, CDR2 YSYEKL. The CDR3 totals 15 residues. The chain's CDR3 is CASSQELDRDYGYTF. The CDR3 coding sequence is TGCGCCAGCAGCCAAGAATTGGACAGGGACTATGGCTACACCTTC.

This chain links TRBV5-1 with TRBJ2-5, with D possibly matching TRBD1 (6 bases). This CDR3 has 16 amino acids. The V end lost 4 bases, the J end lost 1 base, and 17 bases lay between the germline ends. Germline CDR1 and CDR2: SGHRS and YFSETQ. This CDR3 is CASSEESTGFQETQYF. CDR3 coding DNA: TGCGCCAGCAGCGAAGAATCTACAGGGTTCCAAGAGACCCAGTACTTC.

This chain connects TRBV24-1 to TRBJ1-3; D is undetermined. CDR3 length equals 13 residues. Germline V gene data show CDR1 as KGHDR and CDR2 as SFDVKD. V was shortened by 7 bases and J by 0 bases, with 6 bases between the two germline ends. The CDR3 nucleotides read TGTGCCACCAGCCCTAGCTCTGGAAACACCATATATTTT. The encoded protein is CATSPSSGNTIYF.

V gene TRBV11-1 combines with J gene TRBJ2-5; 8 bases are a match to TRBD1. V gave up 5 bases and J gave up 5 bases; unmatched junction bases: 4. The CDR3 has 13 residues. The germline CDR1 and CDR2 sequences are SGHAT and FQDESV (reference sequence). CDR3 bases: TGTGCCAGCAGCCTGGACAGGGTTGAGACCCAGTACTTC. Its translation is CASSLDRVETQYF.

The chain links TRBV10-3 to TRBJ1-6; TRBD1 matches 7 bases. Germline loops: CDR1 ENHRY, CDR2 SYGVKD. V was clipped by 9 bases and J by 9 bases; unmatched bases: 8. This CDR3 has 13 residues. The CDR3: CAIKQGLSSPLHF. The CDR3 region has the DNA TGTGCCATTAAACAGGGGCTGAGTTCACCCCTCCACTTT.

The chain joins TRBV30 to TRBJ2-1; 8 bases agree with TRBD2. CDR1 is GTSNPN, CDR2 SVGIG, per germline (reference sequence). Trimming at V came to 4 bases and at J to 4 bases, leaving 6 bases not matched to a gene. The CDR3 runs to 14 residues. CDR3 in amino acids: CAWNSGEQYNEQFF. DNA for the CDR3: TGTGCCTGGAATAGCGGGGAACAATACAATGAGCAGTTCTTC. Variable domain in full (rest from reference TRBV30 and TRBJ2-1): SQTIHQWPATLVQPVGSPLSLECTVEGTSNPNLYWYRQAAGRGLQLLFYSVGIGQISSEVPQNLSASRPQDRQFILSSKKLLLSDSGFYLCAWNSGEQYNEQFFGPGTRLTVL.

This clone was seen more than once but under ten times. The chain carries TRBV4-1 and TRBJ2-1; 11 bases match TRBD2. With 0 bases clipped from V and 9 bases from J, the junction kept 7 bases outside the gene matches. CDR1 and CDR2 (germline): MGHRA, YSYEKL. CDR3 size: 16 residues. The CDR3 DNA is TGCGCCAGCAGCCAAGAAAGTCTAGCGGGGGGCGGTGAGCAGTTCTTC. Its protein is CASSQESLAGGGEQFF.

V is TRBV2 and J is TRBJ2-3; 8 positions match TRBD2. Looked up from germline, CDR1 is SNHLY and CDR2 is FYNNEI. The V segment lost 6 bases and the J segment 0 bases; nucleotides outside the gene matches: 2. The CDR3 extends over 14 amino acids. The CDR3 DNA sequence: TGTGCCAGCAGGGGGACTAGGAGCACAGATACGCAGTATTTT. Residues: CASRGTRSTDTQYF.

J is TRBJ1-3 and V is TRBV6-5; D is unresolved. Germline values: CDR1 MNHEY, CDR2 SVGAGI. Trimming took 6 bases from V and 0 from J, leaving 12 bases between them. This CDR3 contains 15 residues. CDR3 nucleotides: TGTGCCAGCAGATCCGCCCCGAGCTCTGGAAACACCATATATTTT. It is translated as CASRSAPSSGNTIYF.

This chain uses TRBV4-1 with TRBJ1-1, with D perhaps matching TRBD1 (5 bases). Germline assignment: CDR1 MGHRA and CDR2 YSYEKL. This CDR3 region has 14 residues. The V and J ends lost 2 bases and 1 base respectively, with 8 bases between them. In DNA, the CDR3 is TGCGCCAGCAGCCAATCTCAGGGGAACACTGAAGCTTTCTTT. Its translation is CASSQSQGNTEAFF.

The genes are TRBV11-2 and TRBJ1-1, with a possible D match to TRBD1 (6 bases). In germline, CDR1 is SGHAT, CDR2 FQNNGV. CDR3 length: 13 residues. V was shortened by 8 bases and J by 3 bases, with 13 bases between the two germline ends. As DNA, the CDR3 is TGTGCCAGCGGTGGACAGAGGGACACTGAAGCTTTCTTT. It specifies CASGGQRDTEAFF.

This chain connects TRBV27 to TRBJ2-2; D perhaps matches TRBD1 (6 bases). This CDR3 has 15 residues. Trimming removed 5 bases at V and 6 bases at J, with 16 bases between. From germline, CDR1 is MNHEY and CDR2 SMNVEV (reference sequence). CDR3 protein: CASSPRTDPPGELFF. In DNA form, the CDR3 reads TGTGCCAGCAGTCCACGGACAGATCCCCCCGGGGAGCTGTTTTTT.

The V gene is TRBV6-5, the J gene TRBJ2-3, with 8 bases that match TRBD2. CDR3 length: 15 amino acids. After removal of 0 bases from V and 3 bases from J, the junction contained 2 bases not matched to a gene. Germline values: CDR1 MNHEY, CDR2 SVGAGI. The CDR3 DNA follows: TGTGCCAGCAGTTACTCCGGCGGGAGGACAGATACGCAGTATTTT. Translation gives CASSYSGGRTDTQYF.

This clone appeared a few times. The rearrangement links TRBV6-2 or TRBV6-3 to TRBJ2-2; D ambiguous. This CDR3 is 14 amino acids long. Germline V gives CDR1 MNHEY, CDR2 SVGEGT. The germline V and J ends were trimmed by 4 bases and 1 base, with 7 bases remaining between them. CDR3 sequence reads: CASSFTRNTGELFF. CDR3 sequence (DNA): TGTGCCAGCAGTTTTACGAGGAACACCGGGGAGCTGTTTTTT.

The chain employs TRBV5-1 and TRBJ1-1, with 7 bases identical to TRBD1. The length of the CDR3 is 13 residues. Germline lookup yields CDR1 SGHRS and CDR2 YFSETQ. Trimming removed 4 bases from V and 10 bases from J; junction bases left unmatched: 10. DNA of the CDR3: TGCGCCAGCAGCCCCGAGGGGGCGCCGGGAGCTTTCTTT. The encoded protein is CASSPEGAPGAFF.

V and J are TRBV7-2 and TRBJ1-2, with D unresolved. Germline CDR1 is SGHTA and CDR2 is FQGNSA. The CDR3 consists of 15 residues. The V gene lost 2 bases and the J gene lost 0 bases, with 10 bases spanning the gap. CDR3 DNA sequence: TGTGCCAGCAGCTTAAGCTACGGTGCTAACTATGGCTACACCTTC. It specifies CASSLSYGANYGYTF.